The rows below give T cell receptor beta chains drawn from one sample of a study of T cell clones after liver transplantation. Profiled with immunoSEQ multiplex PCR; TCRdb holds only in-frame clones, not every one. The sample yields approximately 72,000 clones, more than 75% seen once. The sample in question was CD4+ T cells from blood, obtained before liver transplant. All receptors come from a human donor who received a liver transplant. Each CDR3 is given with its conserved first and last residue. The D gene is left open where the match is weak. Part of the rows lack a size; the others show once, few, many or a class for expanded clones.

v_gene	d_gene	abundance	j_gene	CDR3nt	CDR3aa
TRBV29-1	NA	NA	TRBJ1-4	TGCAGCGTTGCCAAGGATGCAACTAATGAAAAACTGTTTTTT	CSVAKDATNEKLFF
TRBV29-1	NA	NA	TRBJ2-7	TGCAGCGTTGAAGTAGCGGCCTACGAGCAGTACTTC	CSVEVAAYEQYF
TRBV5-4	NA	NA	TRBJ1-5	TGTGCCAGCAGGACTCGTCGGTGCACAATCGATCAGCCCCAGCATTTT	CASRTRRCTIDQPQHF
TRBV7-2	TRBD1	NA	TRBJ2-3	TGTGCCAGCAGCTTTCGACAGGGGGCGCAAGATACGCAGTATTTT	CASSFRQGAQDTQYF
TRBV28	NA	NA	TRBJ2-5	TGTGCCAGCAGTTCGATGGAGACCCAGTACTTC	CASSSMETQYF
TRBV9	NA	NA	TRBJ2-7	TGTGCCAGCAGCGCCCACACGTTAGTCACCCTCCACGAGCAGTACTTC	CASSAHTLVTLHEQYF
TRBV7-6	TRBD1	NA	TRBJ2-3	TGTGCCAGCAGCATCAGCACAGGGGGCCGCACAGATACGCAGTATTTT	CASSISTGGRTDTQYF
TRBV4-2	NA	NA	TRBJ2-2	TGTGCCAGCAGCCAAGGACAGCAACCTTACACCGGGGAGCTGTTTTTT	CASSQGQQPYTGELFF
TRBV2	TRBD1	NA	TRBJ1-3	TGTGCCAGCAGTGACGGGACAGGGGACCAAGGAAACACCATATATTTT	CASSDGTGDQGNTIYF
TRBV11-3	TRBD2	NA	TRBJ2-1	TGTGCCAGCAGCATGGTGCTAGCGGGGCAGCAGTTCTTC	CASSMVLAGQQFF
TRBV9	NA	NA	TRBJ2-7	TGTGCCAGCAGCGGATTAGTGGGGGAGCAGTACTTC	CASSGLVGEQYF
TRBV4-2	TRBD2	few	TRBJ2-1	TGTGCCAGCAGCCAAGATCCCGGCCTAGCGGGTCGGTTCTTC	CASSQDPGLAGRFF
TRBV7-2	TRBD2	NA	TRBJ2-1	TGTGCCAGCAGCTCACCTCTAGCGGGAGCTGAGCAGTTCTTC	CASSSPLAGAEQFF
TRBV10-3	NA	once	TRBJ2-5	TGTGCCATCAGTGAGCGGAGTGCCCAAGAGACCCAGTACTTC	CAISERSAQETQYF
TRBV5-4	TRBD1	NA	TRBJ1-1	TGTGCCAGCAGCTCGGCAGGGGGAGGAATGAACACTGAAGCTTTCTTT	CASSSAGGGMNTEAFF
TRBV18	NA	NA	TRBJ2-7	TGTGCCAGCTCAACAAAACAGGGAGACGAGCAGTACTTC	CASSTKQGDEQYF
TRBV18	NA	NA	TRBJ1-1	TGTGCCAGCTCACGAGGCCCAGGGAACACTGAAGCTTTCTTT	CASSRGPGNTEAFF
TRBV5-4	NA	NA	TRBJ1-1	TGTGCCAGCAGCTTGGGGCAGACCTACACTGAAGCTTTCTTT	CASSLGQTYTEAFF
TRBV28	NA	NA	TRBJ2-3	TGTGCCAGCAGTTTAGACCCGACCTCCGATACGCAGTATTTT	CASSLDPTSDTQYF
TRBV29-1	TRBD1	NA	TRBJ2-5	TGCAGCGCGAGCCGGGACAGGGGGCGAGAGACCCAGTACTTC	CSASRDRGRETQYF
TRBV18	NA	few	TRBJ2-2	TGTGCCAGCTCACCACCGAGCACCGGGGAGCTGTTTTTT	CASSPPSTGELFF
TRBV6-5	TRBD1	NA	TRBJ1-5	TGTGCCAGCAGTTCGACAGGGCGAAGGGATCAGCCCCAGCATTTT	CASSSTGRRDQPQHF
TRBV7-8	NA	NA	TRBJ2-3	TGTGCCAGCAGCTTATCGACGGCCACAGATACGCAGTATTTT	CASSLSTATDTQYF
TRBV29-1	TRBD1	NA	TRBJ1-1	TGCAGCATTTGGACAGGGGTGCGGAACACTGAAGCTTTCTTT	CSIWTGVRNTEAFF
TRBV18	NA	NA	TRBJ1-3	TGTGCCAGCTCACCCAAATTCGGGGGGACCTCTGGAAACACCATATATTTT	CASSPKFGGTSGNTIYF
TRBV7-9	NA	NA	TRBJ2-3	TGTGCCAGCAGCGAAACGGGTAACACGCAGTATTTT	CASSETGNTQYF
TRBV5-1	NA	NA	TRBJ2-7	TGCGCCAGCAGCGGCGGGCAGCCGGCCTACGAGCAGTACTTC	CASSGGQPAYEQYF
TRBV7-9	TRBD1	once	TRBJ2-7	TGTGCCAGCAGCCCGTTAGAGGGGGCACTCGATGTGCAGTACTTC	CASSPLEGALDVQYF
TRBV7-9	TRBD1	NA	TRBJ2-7	TGTGCCAGCAGCTTACAGGGGGTACTCAACGAGCAGTACTTC	CASSLQGVLNEQYF
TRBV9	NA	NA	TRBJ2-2	TGTGCCAGCAGCGTAGTAACCGACCCTGGCGGGGAGCTGTTTTTT	CASSVVTDPGGELFF
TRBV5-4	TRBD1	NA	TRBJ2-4	TGTGCCAGCAGCTTCGGGACAGAGGGAAACATTCAGTACTTC	CASSFGTEGNIQYF
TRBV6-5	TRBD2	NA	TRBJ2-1	TGTGCCAGCAGTTACCTGACTAGCGGAGGACTGAATGAGCAGTTCTTC	CASSYLTSGGLNEQFF
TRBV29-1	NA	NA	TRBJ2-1	TGCAGCGTTGAAAGGGGGGTCGGGAGCTCCTACAATGAGCAGTTCTTC	CSVERGVGSSYNEQFF